A selection of T cell receptor beta chains follows, all from one sample in a study of beta chain features in type 1 diabetes. The protocol was immunoSEQ multiplex PCR, while the TCRdb copy is restricted to in-frame clones and leaves out a portion. Of hundreds of thousands of clones detected, roughly 15% appear once; the ten largest clones hold approximately 0.093%. Sequencing was done on a sample of naive CD4+ T cells from blood. These receptors were taken from a man in his late teens or twenties in good health. The CDR3 runs from the conserved cysteine through the conserved F or W. Not all rows give a size; the values are once, few, many and, for expanded clones, a class.

cdr3_aa clone_size cdr3_length j_call v_call
CASSSQGHNGYTF few 13 TRBJ1-2 TRBV28
CASSLVGQGAGEQYF few 15 TRBJ2-7 TRBV7-2
CASSLFGNEQFF many 12 TRBJ2-1 TRBV27
CASSPRSGGEDEQYF NA 15 TRBJ2-7 TRBV18
CSALRGSGNEKLFF NA 14 TRBJ1-4 TRBV29-1
CASSSYVQGEQYF NA 13 TRBJ2-7 TRBV7-7
CASRRQGVDYQPQHF NA 15 TRBJ1-5 TRBV27
CASSLLVNTEAFF NA 13 TRBJ1-1 TRBV7-2
CASSLRTDPYEQYF few 14 TRBJ2-7 TRBV27
CASSDEYGNYGYTF NA 14 TRBJ1-2 TRBV6-4
CASSVGRNYGYTF few 13 TRBJ1-2 TRBV10-2
CASSLAVYNEQFF few 13 TRBJ2-1 TRBV7-3
CASSLSDHRRIQYF few 14 TRBJ2-4 TRBV28
CASSPRQGLNYGYTF few 15 TRBJ1-2 TRBV18
CSVKEGTMNAEAFF NA 14 TRBJ1-1 TRBV29-1
CASSLPMIGTGYNEQFF NA 17 TRBJ2-1 TRBV7-6
CASSFGGRVTTGELFF few 16 TRBJ2-2 TRBV28
CASSLIRGPGTGELFF few 16 TRBJ2-2 TRBV11-2
CASSPSGSSYNEQFF NA 15 TRBJ2-1 TRBV9
CASSEGQGAYNEQFF few 15 TRBJ2-1 TRBV25-1
CASSSLGLEQYF NA 12 TRBJ2-7 TRBV28
CASRAPSGGALEQFF few 15 TRBJ2-1 TRBV7-2
CASSPGPGNYGYTF few 14 TRBJ1-2 TRBV7-2
CSVQDRGTEAFF NA 12 TRBJ1-1 TRBV29-1
CASSEAGGTEAFF few 13 TRBJ1-1 TRBV6-1
CASSPLASGGYEQYF few 15 TRBJ2-7 TRBV4-2
CATSRGGTGSYEQYF once 15 TRBJ2-7 TRBV15
CASSQDRGSTEAFF NA 14 TRBJ1-1 TRBV4-2
CASSLARTGNGEQFF few 15 TRBJ2-1 TRBV5-4
CASNPDRGNSPLHF once 14 TRBJ1-6 TRBV7-9
CASGVAPGQWDTQYF few 15 TRBJ2-3 TRBV9
CASSSRRYSGNTIYF NA 15 TRBJ1-3 TRBV7-2
CASSYLAQSDEQYF NA 14 TRBJ2-7 TRBV19